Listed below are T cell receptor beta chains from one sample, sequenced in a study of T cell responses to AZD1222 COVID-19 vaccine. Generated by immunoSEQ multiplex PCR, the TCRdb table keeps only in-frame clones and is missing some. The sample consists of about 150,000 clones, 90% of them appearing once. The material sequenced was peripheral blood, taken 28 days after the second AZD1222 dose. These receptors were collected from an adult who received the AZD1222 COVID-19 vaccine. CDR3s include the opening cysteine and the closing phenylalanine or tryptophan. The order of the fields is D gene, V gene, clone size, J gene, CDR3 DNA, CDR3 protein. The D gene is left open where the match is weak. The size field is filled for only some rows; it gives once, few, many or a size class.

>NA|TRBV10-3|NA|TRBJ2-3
TGTGCCATCAGTGTATTAGATACGCAGTATTTT
CAISVLDTQYF
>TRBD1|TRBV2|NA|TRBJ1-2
TGTGCCAGCAGCCCGTCGGGACAGGGGTTTGGCTACACCTTC
CASSPSGQGFGYTF
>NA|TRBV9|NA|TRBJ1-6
TGTGCCAGCAGCGCCGGAATGCAGGGTAGCAATTCACCCCTCCACTTT
CASSAGMQGSNSPLHF
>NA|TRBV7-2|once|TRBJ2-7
TGTGCCAGCAGCCCGACAGGTTTGAGCTCCTACGAGCAGTACTTC
CASSPTGLSSYEQYF
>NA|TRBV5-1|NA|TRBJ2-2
TGCGCCAGCAGCGTAGGGGTTTCGAACACCGGGGAGCTGTTTTTT
CASSVGVSNTGELFF
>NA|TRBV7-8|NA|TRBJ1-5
TGTGCCAGCAGCCCGGGGAGAGATCAGCCCCAGCATTTT
CASSPGRDQPQHF
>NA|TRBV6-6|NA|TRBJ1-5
TGTGCCAGCGACGGGGCTTCCCAGCCCCAGCATTTT
CASDGASQPQHF
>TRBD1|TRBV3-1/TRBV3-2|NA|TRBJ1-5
TGTGCCAGCAGCCAAGACCCGGGACAGAATCAGCCCCAGCATTTT
CASSQDPGQNQPQHF
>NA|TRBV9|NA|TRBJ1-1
TGTGCCAGCAGCGATCGACAGAATGAAGCTTTCTTT
CASSDRQNEAFF
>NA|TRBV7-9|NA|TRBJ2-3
TGTGCCAGCAGTTTCGACCAGGGGTCCACAGATACGCAGTATTTT
CASSFDQGSTDTQYF
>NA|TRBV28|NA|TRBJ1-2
TGTGCCAGCAGTTTATACCTTTCGACAGCCTTTATGGGCTACACCTTC
CASSLYLSTAFMGYTF
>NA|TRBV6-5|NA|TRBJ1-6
TGTGCCAGCAGTTACTCGTGGAGGAATACCGCTTCACCCCTCCACTTT
CASSYSWRNTASPLHF
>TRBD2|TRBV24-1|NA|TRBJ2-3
TGTGCCACCAGTGATCCACAACTAGCGGCAAACACAGATACGCAGTATTTT
CATSDPQLAANTDTQYF
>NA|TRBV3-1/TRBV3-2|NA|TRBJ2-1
TGTGCCAGCAGCCAGGTGGGTATTGAGCAGTTCTTC
CASSQVGIEQFF
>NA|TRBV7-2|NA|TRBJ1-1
TGTGCCAGCAGCTTAAACTCCCAACTCATGAACACTGAAGCTTTCTTT
CASSLNSQLMNTEAFF
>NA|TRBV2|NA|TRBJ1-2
TGTGCCACCAGGGGAGGCTATGGCTACACCTTC
CATRGGYGYTF
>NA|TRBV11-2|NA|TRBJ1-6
TGTGCCAGCAGCTTAGGAGTAGGTCCTCTCCACTTT
CASSLGVGPLHF
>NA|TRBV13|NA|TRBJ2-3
TGTGCCAGCAGCTTAGTCACAGATACGCAGTATTTT
CASSLVTDTQYF
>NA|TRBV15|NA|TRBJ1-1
TGTGCCACCGGGTTCGAGGGCGTAGGAACTGAAGCTTTCTTT
CATGFEGVGTEAFF
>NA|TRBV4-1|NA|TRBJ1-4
TGCGCCAGCAGCCGTCTGTTTGGTAATGAAAAACTGTTTTTT
CASSRLFGNEKLFF
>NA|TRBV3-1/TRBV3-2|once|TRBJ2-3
TGTGCCAGCAGCCAGGGCTCGGGGGATACGCAGTATTTT
CASSQGSGDTQYF
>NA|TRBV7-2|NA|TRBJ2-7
TGTGCCTCTAAGGGGGGCTCATCAAACTACGAGCAGTACTTC
CASKGGSSNYEQYF
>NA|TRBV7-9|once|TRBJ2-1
TGTGCCAGCACCGCGACAGGCAAGAATGAGCAGTTCTTC
CASTATGKNEQFF
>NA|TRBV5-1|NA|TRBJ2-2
TGCGCCAGCAGCTTGGATGAGCTGGCCGGGGAGCTGTTTTTT
CASSLDELAGELFF
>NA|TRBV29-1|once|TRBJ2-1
TGCAGCGGACGGAACAGGGAGCAGTTCTTC
CSGRNREQFF
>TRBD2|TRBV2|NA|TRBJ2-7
TGTGCCAGCAGTGAACTAGCGGGAGGGCGTTACGAGCAGTACTTC
CASSELAGGRYEQYF
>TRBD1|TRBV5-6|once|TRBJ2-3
TGTGCCAGCAGCCGCCAGGGGGCGGGCACAGATACGCAGTATTTT
CASSRQGAGTDTQYF